This T cell receptor (beta chain) was captured in a study of T cell responses to AZD1222 COVID-19 vaccine. Measured with immunoSEQ multiplex PCR; TCRdb has only the in-frame clones, and not every one. The table has tens of thousands of clones, just over 85% seen once. Comment on this clone: Its target is unknown.

Study conclusions and caveats: Clonal diversity was possibly underestimated; the donors were predominantly white British and more often female. Seropositivity was recorded at baseline in only a handful of AZD1222 recipients. With two AZD1222 doses given, Spike-specific TCR breadth and depth both rose.

This CDR3 is built from 18 residues. The V gene's germline CDR1 is SEHNR and CDR2 FQNEAQ (reference sequence). V lost 1 base and J lost 0, with 18 bases in between. The rearrangement uses TRBV7-9 and TRBJ1-1; D not certain. This receptor was obtained from an adult who received the AZD1222 COVID-19 vaccine. The input for sequencing was peripheral blood, taken 28 days after the second AZD1222 dose. The CDR3 DNA is TGTGCCAGCAGCTTAGAAAGGCGGGGTCGCCTCCTGAACACTGAAGCTTTCTTT. It yields the protein CASSLERRGRLLNTEAFF. Full variable domain (remainder filled in from reference TRBV7-9 and TRBJ1-1): DTGVSQNPRHKITKRGQNVTFRCDPISEHNRLYWYRQTLGQGPEFLTYFQNEAQLEKSRLLSDRFSAERPKGSFSTLEIQRTEQGDSAMYLCASSLERRGRLLNTEAFFGQGTRLTVV.